This T cell receptor (beta chain) was retrieved from a study of T cells after yellow fever vaccination. Findings and caveats of the study: Re-detected after boosting: most primary clones, about 95% of CD4 and about 90% of CD8. The secondary T-cell response peaked on day 5, not day 15, but was weaker. High-abundance clonotypes from the bulk population could contaminate FACS-sorted repertoires.

TCRdb used MiXCR to reprocess the 5' RACE reads, holding one entry per CDR3 protein. The profile shows 350,000 to 550,000 distinct CDR3 sequences, roughly 20% of them singletons. The CDR3 totals 14 residues. CDR1 is SEHNR, CDR2 FQNEAQ, per germline (reference sequence). V dropped 3 bases and J dropped 5 bases, with 13 bases sitting between them. A word on this clonotype: Antigen specificity is unknown.

Sample: PBMCs, taken before the yellow fever booster vaccination. V and J are TRBV7-9 and TRBJ2-5; TRBD2 might be the D (7 bases). The receptor was derived from a man between 18 and 29 years old who received the YFV17D yellow fever vaccine. For the CDR3, the DNA is TGTGCCAGCAGCTTTGGGGGGGCCCGGGAGACCCAGTACTTC. Translated, it gives CASSFGGARETQYF.